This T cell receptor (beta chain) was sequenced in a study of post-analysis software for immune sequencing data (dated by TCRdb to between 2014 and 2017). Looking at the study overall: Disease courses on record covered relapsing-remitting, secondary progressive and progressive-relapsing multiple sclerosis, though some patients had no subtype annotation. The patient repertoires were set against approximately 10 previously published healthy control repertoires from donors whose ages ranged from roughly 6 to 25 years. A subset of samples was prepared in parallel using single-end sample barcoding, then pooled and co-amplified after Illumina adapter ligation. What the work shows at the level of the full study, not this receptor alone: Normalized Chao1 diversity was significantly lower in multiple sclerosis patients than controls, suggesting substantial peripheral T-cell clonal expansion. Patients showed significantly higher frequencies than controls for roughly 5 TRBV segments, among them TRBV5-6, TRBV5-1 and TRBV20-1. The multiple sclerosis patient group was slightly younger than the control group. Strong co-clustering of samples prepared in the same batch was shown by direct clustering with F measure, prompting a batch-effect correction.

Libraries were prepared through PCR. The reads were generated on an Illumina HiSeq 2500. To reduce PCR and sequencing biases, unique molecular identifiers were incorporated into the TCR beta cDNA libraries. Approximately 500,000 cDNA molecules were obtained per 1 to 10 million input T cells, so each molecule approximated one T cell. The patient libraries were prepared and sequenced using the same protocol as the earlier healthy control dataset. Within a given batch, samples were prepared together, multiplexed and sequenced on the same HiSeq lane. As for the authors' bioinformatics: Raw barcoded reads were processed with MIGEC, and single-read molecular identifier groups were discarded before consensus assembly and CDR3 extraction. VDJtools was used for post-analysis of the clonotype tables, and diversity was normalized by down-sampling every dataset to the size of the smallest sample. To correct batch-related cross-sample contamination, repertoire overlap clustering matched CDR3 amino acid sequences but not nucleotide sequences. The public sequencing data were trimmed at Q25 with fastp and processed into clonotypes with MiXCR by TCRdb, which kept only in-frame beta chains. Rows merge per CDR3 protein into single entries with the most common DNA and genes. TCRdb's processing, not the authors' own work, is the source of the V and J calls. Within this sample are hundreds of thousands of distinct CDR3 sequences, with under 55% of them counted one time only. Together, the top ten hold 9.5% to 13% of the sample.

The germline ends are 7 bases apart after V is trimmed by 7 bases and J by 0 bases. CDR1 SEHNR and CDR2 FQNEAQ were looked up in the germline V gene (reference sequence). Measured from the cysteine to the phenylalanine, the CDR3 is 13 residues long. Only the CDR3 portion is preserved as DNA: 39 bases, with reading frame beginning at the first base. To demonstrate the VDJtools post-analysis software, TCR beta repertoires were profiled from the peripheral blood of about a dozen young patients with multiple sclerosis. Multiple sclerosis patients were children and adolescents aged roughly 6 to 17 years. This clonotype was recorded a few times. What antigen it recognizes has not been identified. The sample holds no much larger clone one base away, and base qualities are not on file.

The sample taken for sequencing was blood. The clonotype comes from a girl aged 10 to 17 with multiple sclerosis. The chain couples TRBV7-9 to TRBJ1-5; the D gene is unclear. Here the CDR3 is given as CASTDNSNQPQHF. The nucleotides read TGTGCCAGCACCGATAATAGCAATCAGCCCCAGCATTTT.